This T cell receptor beta chain was sequenced for a study of T cells in Graves' hyperthyroidism and ophthalmopathy. As for the study in general: Peripheral blood draws took place at initial diagnosis, ahead of any treatment.

Only a few counts were recorded for this clonotype. The CDR3 totals 13 residues. Trimming left V 4 bases short and J 10 bases short, with 14 bases between. The germline V gene encodes CDR1 MNHEY and CDR2 SMNVEV (reference sequence). The source material, RNA transcripts, was used to amplify TCR beta CDR3 regions. First-round RT-PCR with HTBI primers amplified the TCR CDR3 region. TCRdb ran MiXCR on the multiplex PCR reads and lists one entry per CDR3 protein. The sample has hundreds of thousands of distinct CDR3 sequences; around 15% are singletons. This TCR was sampled from a woman aged 18-30 years with Graves' hyperthyroidism. The material sequenced was blood. This chain links TRBV27 with TRBJ2-1, with a tentative D call TRBD2 (6 bases). CDR3 sequence (DNA): TGTGCCAGCAGTTACCTGGGGGGTCCCGAGCAGTTCTTC. The encoded protein is CASSYLGGPEQFF.